A selection of T cell receptor beta chains follows, all from one sample in a study of blood T cell repertoires in COVID-19. The protocol was immunoSEQ multiplex PCR, while the TCRdb copy is restricted to in-frame clones and leaves out a portion. The table has about 68,000 clones, 65% to 90% seen once. The sample was peripheral blood. Receptors were obtained from a man older than 75 with COVID-19, enrolled during active disease. The CDR3 runs from the conserved cysteine through the conserved F or W. The D gene is left open where the match is weak. Clone size is not always given. Where it is, it says once, few, many or a class for expanded clones.

TRBJ2-7 TRBD1 once TRBV5-1 CASSLEGQGIYEQYF TGCGCCAGCAGCTTGGAAGGACAGGGGATCTACGAGCAGTACTTC
TRBJ1-1 . once TRBV12-3/TRBV12-4 CASSLGGGLEAFF TGTGCCAGCAGTTTAGGAGGAGGCCTTGAAGCTTTCTTT
TRBJ1-1 TRBD1 . TRBV18 CASSPYTGQGGTEAFF TGTGCCAGCTCACCCTACACCGGACAGGGAGGGACTGAAGCTTTCTTT
TRBJ1-2 . . TRBV4-2 CASSQDKAGGYTF TGTGCCAGCAGCCAAGACAAAGCGGGTGGCTACACCTTC
TRBJ1-6 . . TRBV12-3/TRBV12-4 CASRRQDNSPLHF TGTGCCAGCAGGCGACAGGATAATTCACCCCTCCACTTT
TRBJ1-2 . . TRBV6-6 CASSYSLGIGYTF TGTGCCAGCAGTTACTCGCTCGGGATTGGCTACACCTTC
TRBJ1-3 . . TRBV4-2 CASSQRLPGGSGNTIYF TGTGCCAGCAGCCAACGATTACCAGGAGGCTCTGGAAACACCATATATTTT
TRBJ1-2 TRBD1 few TRBV19 CASSRGQGNYGYTF TGTGCCAGTAGTCGCGGACAGGGAAACTATGGCTACACCTTC
TRBJ1-5 . . TRBV5-6 CASSLLGPSQPQHF TGTGCCAGCAGCTTGCTGGGGCCGAGTCAGCCCCAGCATTTT
TRBJ2-5 TRBD1 . TRBV28 CASSLYRGAETQYF TGTGCCAGCAGTTTATACAGGGGTGCAGAGACCCAGTACTTC
TRBJ1-4 . . TRBV19 CASSIRQLSTNEKLFF TGTGCCAGTAGTATTCGACAACTCTCAACTAATGAAAAACTGTTTTTT
TRBJ1-4 TRBD1 . TRBV19 CASSKGAVATNEKLFF TGTGCCAGTAGTAAGGGGGCGGTTGCAACTAATGAAAAACTGTTTTTT
TRBJ1-2 TRBD1 . TRBV6-6 CASSFPGQGIYGYTF TGTGCCAGCAGTTTCCCGGGACAGGGCATCTATGGCTACACCTTC
TRBJ1-4 TRBD1 . TRBV19 CASSSSGGSEKLFF TGTGCCAGTAGTTCCTCAGGGGGCTCTGAAAAACTGTTTTTT
TRBJ2-7 . . TRBV9 CASSVGFGEQYF TGTGCCAGCAGCGTAGGGTTCGGCGAGCAGTACTTC
TRBJ2-1 . . TRBV11-3 CASSSQRVEQFF TGTGCCAGCAGCTCCCAGCGGGTTGAGCAGTTCTTC
TRBJ1-2 . . TRBV7-8 CASSRTETNYGYTF TGTGCCAGCAGCCGGACAGAAACTAACTATGGCTACACCTTC
TRBJ1-1 TRBD1 . TRBV6-5 CASTQGEVNTEAFF TGTGCCAGCACCCAGGGGGAGGTGAACACTGAAGCTTTCTTT
TRBJ2-1 TRBD2 . TRBV5-1 CASSAQGSGGIYNEQFF TGCGCCAGCAGCGCCCAAGGTAGCGGGGGTATCTACAATGAGCAGTTCTTC
TRBJ2-7 TRBD1 . TRBV18 CASSPGTGSYEQYF TGTGCCAGCTCACCCGGGACAGGGTCCTACGAGCAGTACTTC
TRBJ1-4 TRBD1 . TRBV28 CASSPPTGPNEKLFF TGTGCCAGCAGTCCGCCGACAGGGCCTAATGAAAAACTGTTTTTT
TRBJ2-1 TRBD2 . TRBV24-1 CATSDLARGDSSEQFF TGTGCCACCAGTGATTTGGCGCGGGGGGACTCGAGTGAGCAGTTCTTC
TRBJ2-7 . . TRBV12-3/TRBV12-4 CASSSTPGYEQYF TGTGCCAGCAGCTCTACCCCGGGCTACGAGCAGTACTTC
TRBJ2-7 TRBD1 . TRBV5-1 CASSRDRGDEQYF TGCGCCAGCAGTCGGGACAGGGGGGACGAGCAGTACTTC
TRBJ2-7 . few TRBV18 CASSLTGTKSYEQYF TGTGCCAGCTCACTCACCGGGACAAAATCCTACGAGCAGTACTTC
TRBJ1-4 . . TRBV20-1 CSASVRRGDEKLFF TGCAGTGCTAGTGTCAGGAGGGGAGATGAAAAACTGTTTTTT
TRBJ2-5 . . TRBV5-1 CASRRGPAMLETQYF TGCGCCAGCAGGCGAGGGCCGGCGATGTTAGAGACCCAGTACTTC
TRBJ1-1 TRBD1 . TRBV6-5 CASSSTGGTEAFF TGTGCCAGCAGCTCCACAGGGGGAACTGAAGCTTTCTTT
TRBJ2-3 TRBD2 . TRBV4-2 CASSLSGGVEDTQYF TGTGCCAGCAGCCTTAGCGGGGGAGTTGAAGATACGCAGTATTTT
TRBJ2-1 . . TRBV3-1/TRBV3-2 CASSHLPNEQFF TGTGCCAGCAGCCATCTCCCCAATGAGCAGTTCTTC